This TCR beta chain appears in the sequencing data of a study of blood T cell repertoires in COVID-19. Looking at the study overall: The study drew acute and convalescent COVID-19 samples from the United States, Italy and Spain. T cells, B-cell-depleted T cells, or PBMCs provided the cDNA or gDNA that served as material.

Germline V CDR1 and CDR2: KGHSH, LQKENI. Trimming cost V 0 bases and J 0 bases; bases outside gene matches: 14. The CDR3 is 20 residues long. The authors' processing: Amplified reference gene primers provided the basis for estimating nucleated cell counts. Some clones are missing from TCRdb's copy, which holds only in-frame ones; the method was immunoSEQ multiplex PCR. Clone size and the V and J calls come from that table; the DNA yielded D and trimming. The data hold some 200,000 clones, with approximately 83% observed a single time. Source material: peripheral blood. The TCR was taken from a human donor with acute or convalescent COVID-19. The donor label of this sample is uncertain. V usage is TRBV18 and J usage is TRBJ2-5; the match to TRBD1 covers 9 bases. This CDR3 reads CASSPPLGQGTVLYQETQYF. The CDR3 nucleotides read TGTGCCAGCTCACCACCACTGGGACAGGGAACCGTTTTGTACCAAGAGACCCAGTACTTC.